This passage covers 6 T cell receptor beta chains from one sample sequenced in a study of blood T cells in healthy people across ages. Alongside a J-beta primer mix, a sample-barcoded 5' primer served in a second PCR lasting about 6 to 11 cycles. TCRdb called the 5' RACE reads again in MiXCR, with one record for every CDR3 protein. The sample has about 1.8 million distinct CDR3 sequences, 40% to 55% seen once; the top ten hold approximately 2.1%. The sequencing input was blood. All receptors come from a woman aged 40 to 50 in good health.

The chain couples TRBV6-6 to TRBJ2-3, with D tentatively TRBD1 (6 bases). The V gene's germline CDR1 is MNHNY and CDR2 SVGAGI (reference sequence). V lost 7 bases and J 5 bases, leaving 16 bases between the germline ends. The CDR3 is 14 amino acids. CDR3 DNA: TGTGCCAGCACCAACGATAGGACAGAAGATACGCAGTATTTT. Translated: CASTNDRTEDTQYF.

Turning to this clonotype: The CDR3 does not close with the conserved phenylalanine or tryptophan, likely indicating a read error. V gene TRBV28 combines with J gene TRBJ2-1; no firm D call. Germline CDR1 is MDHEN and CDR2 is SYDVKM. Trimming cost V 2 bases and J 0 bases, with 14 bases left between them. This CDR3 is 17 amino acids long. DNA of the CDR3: TGTGCCAGCAGTTTACCCGCGGATGTGGTCTCCTACAATGAGCAGTTCTCC. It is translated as CASSLPADVVSYNEQFS.

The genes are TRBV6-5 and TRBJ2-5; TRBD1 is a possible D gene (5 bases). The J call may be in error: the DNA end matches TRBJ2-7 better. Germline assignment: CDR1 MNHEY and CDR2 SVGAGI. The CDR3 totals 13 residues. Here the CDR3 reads CASSPSGHSEQYF. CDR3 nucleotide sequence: TGTGCCAGCAGTCCCTCAGGACACTCCGAGCAGTACTTC.

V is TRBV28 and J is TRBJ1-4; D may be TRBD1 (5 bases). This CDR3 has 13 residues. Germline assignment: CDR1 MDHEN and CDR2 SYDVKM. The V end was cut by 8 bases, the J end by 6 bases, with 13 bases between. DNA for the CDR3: TGTGCCAGCGGGGAGACAGCTGATGAAAAACTGTTTTTT. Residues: CASGETADEKLFF.

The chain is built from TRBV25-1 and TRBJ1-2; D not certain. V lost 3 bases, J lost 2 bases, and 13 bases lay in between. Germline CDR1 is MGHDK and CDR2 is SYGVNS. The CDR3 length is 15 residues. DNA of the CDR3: TGTGCCAGCAGTGACCGAAACCTAGGGAACTATGGCTACACCTTC. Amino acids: CASSDRNLGNYGYTF.

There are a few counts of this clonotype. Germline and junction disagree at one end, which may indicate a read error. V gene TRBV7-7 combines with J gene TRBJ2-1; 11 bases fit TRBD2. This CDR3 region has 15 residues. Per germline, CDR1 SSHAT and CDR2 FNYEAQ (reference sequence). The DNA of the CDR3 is TGTGCTAGCAGCTTAGCGGGGGGGCCCAGGGATGAGCAGTTCTTC. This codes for CASSLAGGPRDEQFF.